This T cell receptor (beta chain) appears in the sequencing data of a study of shared clonotypes between healthy human individuals. Study outcomes and limitations: Deeper or shallower sequencing was expected to change how clonotypes are shared among donors. Among several donors, roughly 5% of naive CD4 clonotypes were found in common. Blood was the only sampled material, and tissue repertoires likely differ.

Libraries were prepared by immunoSEQ multiplex PCR; TCRdb keeps only in-frame clonotypes and omits some of them. The sample shows over 2,000,000 clones, about 93% of them seen only once. On this clone itself: No antigen is known for it.

The germline CDR1 and CDR2 sequences are MNHEY and SMNVEV (reference sequence). The V segment lost 4 bases and the J segment 5 bases; nucleotides outside the gene matches: 11. The CDR3 length is 16 residues. Positive CCR7 selection of CD45RO-negative cells yielded the naive CD8 cells, and terminally differentiated effector memory CD45RA+ cells were excluded. Donors had no recently reported acute infections or vaccinations and were HIV-negative. The TCR sequence derives from a man aged 18 to 29 in good health. Some clones in this sample may be carry-over from other donors' samples. Sequencing was performed on naive CD8+ T cells from PBMCs. The gene calls are TRBV27 and TRBJ2-7, with 10 nucleotides matching TRBD2. CDR3 bases: TGTGCCAGCAGTTCTTATCAGCTAGCGGGAGTCAACGAGCAGTACTTC. Translation gives CASSSYQLAGVNEQYF.